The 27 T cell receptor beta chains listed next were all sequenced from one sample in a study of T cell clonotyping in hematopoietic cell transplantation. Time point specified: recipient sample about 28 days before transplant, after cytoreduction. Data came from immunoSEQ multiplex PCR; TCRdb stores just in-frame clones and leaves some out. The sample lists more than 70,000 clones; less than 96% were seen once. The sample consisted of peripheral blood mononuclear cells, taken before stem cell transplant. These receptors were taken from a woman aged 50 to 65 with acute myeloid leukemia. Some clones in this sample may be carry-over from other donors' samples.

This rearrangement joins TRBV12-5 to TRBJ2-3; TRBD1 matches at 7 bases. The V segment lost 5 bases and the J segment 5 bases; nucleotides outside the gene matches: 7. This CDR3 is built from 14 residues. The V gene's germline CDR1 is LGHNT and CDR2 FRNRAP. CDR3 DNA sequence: TGTGCTAGTGGTCACGGCCAGGGGGAAGATACGCAGTATTTT. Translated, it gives CASGHGQGEDTQYF.

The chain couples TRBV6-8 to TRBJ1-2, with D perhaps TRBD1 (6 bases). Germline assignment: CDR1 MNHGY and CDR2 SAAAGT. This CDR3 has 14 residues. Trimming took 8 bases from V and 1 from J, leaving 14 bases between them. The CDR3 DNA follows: TGTGCCAGCGATGGGACAAACTATAACTATGGCTACACCTTC. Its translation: CASDGTNYNYGYTF.

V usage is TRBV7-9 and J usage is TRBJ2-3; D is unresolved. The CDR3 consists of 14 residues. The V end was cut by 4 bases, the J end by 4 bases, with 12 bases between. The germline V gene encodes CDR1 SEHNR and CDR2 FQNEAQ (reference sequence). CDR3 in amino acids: CASSSRTTSDTQYF. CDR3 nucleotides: TGTGCCAGCAGCTCTCGGACGACCTCAGATACGCAGTATTTT.

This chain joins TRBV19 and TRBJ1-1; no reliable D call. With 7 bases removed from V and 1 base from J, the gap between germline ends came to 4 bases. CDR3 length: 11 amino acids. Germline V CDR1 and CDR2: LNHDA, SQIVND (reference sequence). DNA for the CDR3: TGTGCCAGTAACGAGAACACTGAAGCTTTCTTT. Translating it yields CASNENTEAFF.

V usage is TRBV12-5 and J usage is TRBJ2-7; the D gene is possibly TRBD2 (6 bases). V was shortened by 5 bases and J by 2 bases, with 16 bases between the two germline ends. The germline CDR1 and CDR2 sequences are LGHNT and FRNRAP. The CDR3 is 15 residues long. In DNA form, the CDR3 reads TGTGCTAGTGGTCCCCCGGAGGGTCCGCCCTACGAGCAGTACTTC. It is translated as CASGPPEGPPYEQYF.

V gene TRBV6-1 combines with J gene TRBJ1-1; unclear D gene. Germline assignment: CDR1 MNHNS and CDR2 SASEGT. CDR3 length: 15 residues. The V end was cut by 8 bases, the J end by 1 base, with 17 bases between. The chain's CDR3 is CASCSATPGNTEAFF. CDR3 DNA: TGTGCCAGCTGTTCGGCGACTCCCGGGAACACTGAAGCTTTCTTT.

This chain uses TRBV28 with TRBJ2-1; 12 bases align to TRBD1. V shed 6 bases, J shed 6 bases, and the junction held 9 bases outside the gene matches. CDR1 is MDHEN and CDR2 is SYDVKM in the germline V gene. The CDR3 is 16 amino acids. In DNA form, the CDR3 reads TGTGCCAGCAGACGGAGGGACAGGGGGCTTGTCAATGAGCAGTTCTTC. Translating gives CASRRRDRGLVNEQFF.

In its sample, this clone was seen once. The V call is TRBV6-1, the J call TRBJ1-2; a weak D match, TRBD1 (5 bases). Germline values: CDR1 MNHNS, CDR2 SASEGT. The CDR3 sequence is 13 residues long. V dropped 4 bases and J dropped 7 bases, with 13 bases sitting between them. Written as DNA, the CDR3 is TGTGCCAGCAGTGTAGGCAGGGAGGGTGGCTACACCTTC. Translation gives CASSVGREGGYTF.

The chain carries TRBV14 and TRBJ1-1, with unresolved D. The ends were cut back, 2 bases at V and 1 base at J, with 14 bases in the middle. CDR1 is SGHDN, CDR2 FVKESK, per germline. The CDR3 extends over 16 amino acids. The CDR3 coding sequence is TGTGCCAGCAGCCAAACCTCCCGGGGTGCGAACACTGAAGCTTTCTTT. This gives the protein CASSQTSRGANTEAFF.

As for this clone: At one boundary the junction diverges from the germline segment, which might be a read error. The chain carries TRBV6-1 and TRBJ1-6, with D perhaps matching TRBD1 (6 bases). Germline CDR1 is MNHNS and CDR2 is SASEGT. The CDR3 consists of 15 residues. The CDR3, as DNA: TGTGTCAGCAGTATTGGGACATTAGGGAATTCACCCCTCCACTTT. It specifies CVSSIGTLGNSPLHF.

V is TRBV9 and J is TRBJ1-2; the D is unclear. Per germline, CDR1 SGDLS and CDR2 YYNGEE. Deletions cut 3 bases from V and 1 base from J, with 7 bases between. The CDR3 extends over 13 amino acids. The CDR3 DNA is TGTGCCAGCAGCGAACGCAGTAACTATGGCTACACCTTC. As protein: CASSERSNYGYTF.

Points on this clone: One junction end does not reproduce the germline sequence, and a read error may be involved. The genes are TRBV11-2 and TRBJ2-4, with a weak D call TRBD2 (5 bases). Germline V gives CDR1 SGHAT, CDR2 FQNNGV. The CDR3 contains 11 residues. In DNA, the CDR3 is TGTGCCAGCAGCTTAGTGTCGGGGATGGACTTC. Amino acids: CASSLVSGMDF.

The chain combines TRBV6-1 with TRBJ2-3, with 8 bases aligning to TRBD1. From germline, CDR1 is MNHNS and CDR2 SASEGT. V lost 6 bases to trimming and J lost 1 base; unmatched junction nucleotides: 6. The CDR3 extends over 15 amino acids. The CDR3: CASRIPGQGTDTQYF. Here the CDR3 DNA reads TGTGCCAGCAGGATTCCGGGACAGGGCACAGATACGCAGTATTTT.

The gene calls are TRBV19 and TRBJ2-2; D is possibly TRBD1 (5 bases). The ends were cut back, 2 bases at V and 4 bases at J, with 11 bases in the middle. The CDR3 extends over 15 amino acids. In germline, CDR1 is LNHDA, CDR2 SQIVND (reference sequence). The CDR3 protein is CASSITQGITGELFF. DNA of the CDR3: TGTGCCAGTAGTATAACTCAGGGTATCACCGGGGAGCTGTTTTTT.

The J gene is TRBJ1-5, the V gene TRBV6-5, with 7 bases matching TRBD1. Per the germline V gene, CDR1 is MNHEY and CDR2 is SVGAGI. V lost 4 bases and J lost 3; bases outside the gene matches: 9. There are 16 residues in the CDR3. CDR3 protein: CASSSSGDRTNQPQHF. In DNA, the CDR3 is TGTGCCAGCAGTTCTTCAGGGGACAGAACCAATCAGCCCCAGCATTTT.

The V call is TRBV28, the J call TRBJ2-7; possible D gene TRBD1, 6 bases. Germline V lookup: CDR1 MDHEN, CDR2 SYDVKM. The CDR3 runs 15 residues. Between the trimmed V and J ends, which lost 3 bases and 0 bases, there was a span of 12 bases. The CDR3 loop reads CASSLRTDDSYEQYF. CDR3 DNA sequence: TGTGCCAGCAGTTTGAGGACAGATGACTCCTACGAGCAGTACTTC.

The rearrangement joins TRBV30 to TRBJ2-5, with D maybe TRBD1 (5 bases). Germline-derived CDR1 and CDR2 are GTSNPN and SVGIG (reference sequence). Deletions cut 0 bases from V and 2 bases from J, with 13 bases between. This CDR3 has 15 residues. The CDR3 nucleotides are TGTGCCTGGAGTGTAGGTGACAGAATACAAGAGACCCAGTACTTC. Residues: CAWSVGDRIQETQYF. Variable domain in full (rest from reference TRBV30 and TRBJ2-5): SQTIHQWPATLVQPVGSPLSLECTVEGTSNPNLYWYRQAAGRGLQLLFYSVGIGQISSEVPQNLSASRPQDRQFILSSKKLLLSDSGFYLCAWSVGDRIQETQYFGPGTRLLVL.

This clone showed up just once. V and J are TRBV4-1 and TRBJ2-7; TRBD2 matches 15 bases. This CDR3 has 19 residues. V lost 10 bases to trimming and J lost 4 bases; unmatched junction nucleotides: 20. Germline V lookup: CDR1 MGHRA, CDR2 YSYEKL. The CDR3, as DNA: TGCGCCACCTTAGGACTAGCGGGAGGGCCGGGGGAGATTCTTTACGAGCAGTACTTC. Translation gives CATLGLAGGPGEILYEQYF.

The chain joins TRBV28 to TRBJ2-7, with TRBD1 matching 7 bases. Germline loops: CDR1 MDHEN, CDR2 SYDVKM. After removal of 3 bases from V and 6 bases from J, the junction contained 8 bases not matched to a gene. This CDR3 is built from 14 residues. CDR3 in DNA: TGTGCCAGCAGTTTGAGGAACAGGGGTACCGAGCAGTACTTC. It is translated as CASSLRNRGTEQYF.

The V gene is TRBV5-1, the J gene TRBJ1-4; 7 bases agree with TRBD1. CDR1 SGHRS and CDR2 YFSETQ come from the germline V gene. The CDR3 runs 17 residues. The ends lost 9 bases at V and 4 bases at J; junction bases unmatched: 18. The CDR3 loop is CATHPDGTEGDNEKLFF. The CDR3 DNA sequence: TGCGCCACCCACCCAGACGGGACAGAAGGGGATAATGAAAAACTGTTTTTT.

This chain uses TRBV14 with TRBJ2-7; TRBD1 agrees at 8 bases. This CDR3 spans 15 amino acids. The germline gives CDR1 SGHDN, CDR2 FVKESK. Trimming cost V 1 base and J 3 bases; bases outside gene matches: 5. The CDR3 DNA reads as TGTGCCAGCAGCCAAGGGATCACAGGGGGCTACGAGCAGTACTTC. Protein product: CASSQGITGGYEQYF.

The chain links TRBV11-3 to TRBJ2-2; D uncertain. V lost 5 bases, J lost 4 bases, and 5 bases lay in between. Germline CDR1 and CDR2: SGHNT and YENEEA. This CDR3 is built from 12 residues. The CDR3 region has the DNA TGTGCCAGCAGCCGGGCCACCGGGGAGCTGTTTTTT. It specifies CASSRATGELFF.

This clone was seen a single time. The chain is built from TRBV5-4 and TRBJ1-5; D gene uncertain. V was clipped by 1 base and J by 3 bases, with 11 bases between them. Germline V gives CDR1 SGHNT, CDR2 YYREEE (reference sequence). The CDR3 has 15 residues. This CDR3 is CASSLYPGNNQPQHF. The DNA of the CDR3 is TGTGCCAGCAGCTTGTATCCGGGAAACAATCAGCCCCAGCATTTT.

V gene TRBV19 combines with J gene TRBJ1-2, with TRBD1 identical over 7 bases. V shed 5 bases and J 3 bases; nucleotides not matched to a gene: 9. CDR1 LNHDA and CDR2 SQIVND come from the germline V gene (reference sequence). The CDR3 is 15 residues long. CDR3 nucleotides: TGTGCCAGTAGTTTGCCGGGACAGACCCACTATGGCTACACCTTC. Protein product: CASSLPGQTHYGYTF.

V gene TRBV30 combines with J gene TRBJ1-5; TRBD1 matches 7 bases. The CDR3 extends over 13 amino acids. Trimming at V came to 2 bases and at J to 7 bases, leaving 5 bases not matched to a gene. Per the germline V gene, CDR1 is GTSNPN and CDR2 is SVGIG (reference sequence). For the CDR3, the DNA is TGTGCCTGGAGTAGGACAGGCAGCCAGCCCCAGCATTTT. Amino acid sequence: CAWSRTGSQPQHF.

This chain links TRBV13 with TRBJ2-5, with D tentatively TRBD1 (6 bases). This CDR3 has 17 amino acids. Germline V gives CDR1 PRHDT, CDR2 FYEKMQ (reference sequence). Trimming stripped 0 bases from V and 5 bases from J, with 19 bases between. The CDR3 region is CASSLGAQGRPRETQYF. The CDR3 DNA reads TGTGCCAGCAGCTTAGGTGCCCAGGGGCGCCCCAGGGAGACCCAGTACTTC.

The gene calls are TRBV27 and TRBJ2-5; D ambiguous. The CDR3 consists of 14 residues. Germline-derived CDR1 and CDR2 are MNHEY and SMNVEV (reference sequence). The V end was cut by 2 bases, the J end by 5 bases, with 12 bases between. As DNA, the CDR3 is TGTGCCAGCAGTTTACTCGGCTCTGGGGAGACCCAGTACTTC. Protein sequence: CASSLLGSGETQYF.